One and the same sample provided the 9 T cell receptor beta chains below, sequenced in a study of blood T cell repertoires in COVID-19. Clones were read by immunoSEQ multiplex PCR, and TCRdb kept only the in-frame ones, dropping some. The repertoire consists of about 190,000 clones, with around 79% occurring once and the leading ten covering 13%. The sequenced sample consisted of peripheral blood. The receptor set was obtained from a man aged 50 to 59 who had recovered from COVID-19.

This clone was counted a few times. This rearrangement joins TRBV11-2 to TRBJ1-1; TRBD1 might be the D (5 bases). This CDR3 is 13 amino acids long. CDR1 and CDR2 from the germline V gene are SGHAT and FQNNGV. The V end was cut by 6 bases, the J end by 1 base, with 9 bases between. CDR3 amino acids: CASSFGGNTEAFF. The CDR3 region has the DNA TGTGCCAGCAGTTTCGGGGGGAACACTGAAGCTTTCTTT.

This clone was detected ten times or more. The chain carries TRBV4-1 and TRBJ2-7, with TRBD2 matching 12 bases. The V segment lost 3 bases and the J segment 6 bases; nucleotides outside the gene matches: 6. Per the germline V gene, CDR1 is MGHRA and CDR2 is YSYEKL. The CDR3 length is 15 residues. CDR3 protein: CASSHGLAGWGEQYF. The CDR3 region has the DNA TGCGCCAGCAGCCACGGACTAGCGGGGTGGGGCGAGCAGTACTTC.

This clone has just one count. V gene TRBV19 combines with J gene TRBJ2-3, with D possibly being TRBD2 (5 bases). V was pared by 4 bases and J by 3 bases, with 11 bases between. CDR1 is LNHDA, CDR2 SQIVND, per germline (reference sequence). This CDR3 has 14 amino acids. Written as DNA, the CDR3 is TGTGCCAGTAGTACCCTGGCGGGTACAGATACGCAGTATTTT. Translating it yields CASSTLAGTDTQYF.

This rearrangement joins TRBV2 to TRBJ1-1, with unresolved D. The germline V gene encodes CDR1 SNHLY and CDR2 FYNNEI. Trimming pared 2 bases from V and 0 bases from J, leaving 7 bases between. CDR3 length equals 14 residues. CDR3 loop: CASSEHGLNTEAFF. The CDR3 region has the DNA TGTGCCAGCAGTGAACATGGCTTGAACACTGAAGCTTTCTTT.

The chain links TRBV9 to TRBJ2-1; 8 bases match TRBD2. Germline CDR1 and CDR2: SGDLS and YYNGEE. There are 13 residues in the CDR3. V dropped 3 bases and J dropped 7; count of bases not matched to a gene: 3. CDR3 region: CASSGTSRNEQFF. CDR3 bases: TGTGCCAGCAGCGGGACTAGCCGTAATGAGCAGTTCTTC.

This clone has only one observation. The chain links TRBV28 to TRBJ2-1, with 8 bases that match TRBD2. The CDR3 covers 14 residues. The V gene end was trimmed by 4 bases and the J gene end by 7 bases; junction bases not matched to a gene: 6. Germline V gene lookup returns CDR1 MDHEN and CDR2 SYDVKM. The CDR3 spells CASSSAPGGNEQFF. The CDR3, as DNA: TGTGCCAGCAGTTCGGCACCGGGAGGGAATGAGCAGTTCTTC.

V gene TRBV3-1 (or the pseudogene TRBV3-2) combines with J gene TRBJ2-2; a weak D match, TRBD2 (6 bases). Between the trimmed V and J ends, which lost 6 bases and 1 base, there was a span of 9 bases. The CDR3 extends over 14 amino acids. The germline V gene has CDR1 LGHDT and CDR2 YNNKEL (reference sequence). The CDR3 region is CASSRLENTGELFF. CDR3 nucleotides: TGTGCCAGCAGTCGACTAGAGAACACCGGGGAGCTGTTTTTT.

This sequence joins TRBV30 and TRBJ2-5; 8 nucleotides line up with TRBD2. Germline CDR1 is GTSNPN and CDR2 is SVGIG (reference sequence). Losses at the gene ends were 0 bases for V and 7 bases for J; bases not matched to a gene: 4. CDR3 length: 13 residues. This CDR3 reads CAWSVAGEGTQYF. CDR3 bases: TGTGCCTGGAGTGTAGCGGGAGAGGGGACCCAGTACTTC.

The rearrangement joins TRBV10-3 to TRBJ2-1; D is unclear. Germline values: CDR1 ENHRY, CDR2 SYGVKD. Trimming pared 10 bases from V and 5 bases from J, leaving 9 bases between. The CDR3 covers 11 residues. CDR3 sequence: CATFANNEQFF. The CDR3 DNA follows: TGTGCCACATTTGCGAACAATGAGCAGTTCTTC.